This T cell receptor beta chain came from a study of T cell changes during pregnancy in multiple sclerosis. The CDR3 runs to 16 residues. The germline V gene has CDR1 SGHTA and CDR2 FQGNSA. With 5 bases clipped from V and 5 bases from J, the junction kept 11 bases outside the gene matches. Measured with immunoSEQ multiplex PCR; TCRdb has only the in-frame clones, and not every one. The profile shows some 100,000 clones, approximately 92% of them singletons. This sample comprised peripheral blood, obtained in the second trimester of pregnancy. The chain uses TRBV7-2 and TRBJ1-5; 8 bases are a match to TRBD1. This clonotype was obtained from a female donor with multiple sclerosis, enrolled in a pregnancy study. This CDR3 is CASSPSGTGGYQPQHF. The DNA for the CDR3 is TGTGCCAGCAGCCCCTCCGGCACAGGGGGTTATCAGCCCCAGCATTTT. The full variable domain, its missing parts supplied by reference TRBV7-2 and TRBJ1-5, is GAGVSQSPSNKVTEKGKDVELRCDPISGHTALYWYRQSLGQGLEFLIYFQGNSAPDKSGLPSDRFSAERTGGSVSTLTIQRTQQEDSAVYLCASSPSGTGGYQPQHFGDGTRLSIL.